This T cell receptor (beta chain) comes out of a study of blood T cell repertoires in COVID-19. Study-wide context: Sites across the United States, Italy and Spain contributed samples from acute and convalescent COVID-19. PBMCs, B-cell-depleted T cells, or T cells were the source of the cDNA or gDNA that made up the material.

Germline V gives CDR1 LGHNA, CDR2 YNFKEQ. J gave up 2 bases and V 4 bases, and 8 bases lay outside the gene matches. The CDR3 runs 16 residues. In the original analysis: Estimation of nucleated cell counts relied on the amplification of reference gene primers. Method: immunoSEQ multiplex PCR; TCRdb's copy keeps in-frame clones and lacks some. V, J and clone size reflect that table, while D and trimming were determined from the DNA. The sample lists 300,000 or so clones; around 90% were seen once. The rearrangement uses TRBV4-2 and TRBJ2-1; 7 bases agree with TRBD2. The sequenced material came from peripheral blood. This TCR came from a woman between 35 and 50 years old with acute or convalescent COVID-19. The CDR3 spells CASSPQAGWAYNEQFF. CDR3 sequence (DNA): TGTGCCAGCAGCCCCCAAGCGGGGTGGGCCTACAATGAGCAGTTCTTC.